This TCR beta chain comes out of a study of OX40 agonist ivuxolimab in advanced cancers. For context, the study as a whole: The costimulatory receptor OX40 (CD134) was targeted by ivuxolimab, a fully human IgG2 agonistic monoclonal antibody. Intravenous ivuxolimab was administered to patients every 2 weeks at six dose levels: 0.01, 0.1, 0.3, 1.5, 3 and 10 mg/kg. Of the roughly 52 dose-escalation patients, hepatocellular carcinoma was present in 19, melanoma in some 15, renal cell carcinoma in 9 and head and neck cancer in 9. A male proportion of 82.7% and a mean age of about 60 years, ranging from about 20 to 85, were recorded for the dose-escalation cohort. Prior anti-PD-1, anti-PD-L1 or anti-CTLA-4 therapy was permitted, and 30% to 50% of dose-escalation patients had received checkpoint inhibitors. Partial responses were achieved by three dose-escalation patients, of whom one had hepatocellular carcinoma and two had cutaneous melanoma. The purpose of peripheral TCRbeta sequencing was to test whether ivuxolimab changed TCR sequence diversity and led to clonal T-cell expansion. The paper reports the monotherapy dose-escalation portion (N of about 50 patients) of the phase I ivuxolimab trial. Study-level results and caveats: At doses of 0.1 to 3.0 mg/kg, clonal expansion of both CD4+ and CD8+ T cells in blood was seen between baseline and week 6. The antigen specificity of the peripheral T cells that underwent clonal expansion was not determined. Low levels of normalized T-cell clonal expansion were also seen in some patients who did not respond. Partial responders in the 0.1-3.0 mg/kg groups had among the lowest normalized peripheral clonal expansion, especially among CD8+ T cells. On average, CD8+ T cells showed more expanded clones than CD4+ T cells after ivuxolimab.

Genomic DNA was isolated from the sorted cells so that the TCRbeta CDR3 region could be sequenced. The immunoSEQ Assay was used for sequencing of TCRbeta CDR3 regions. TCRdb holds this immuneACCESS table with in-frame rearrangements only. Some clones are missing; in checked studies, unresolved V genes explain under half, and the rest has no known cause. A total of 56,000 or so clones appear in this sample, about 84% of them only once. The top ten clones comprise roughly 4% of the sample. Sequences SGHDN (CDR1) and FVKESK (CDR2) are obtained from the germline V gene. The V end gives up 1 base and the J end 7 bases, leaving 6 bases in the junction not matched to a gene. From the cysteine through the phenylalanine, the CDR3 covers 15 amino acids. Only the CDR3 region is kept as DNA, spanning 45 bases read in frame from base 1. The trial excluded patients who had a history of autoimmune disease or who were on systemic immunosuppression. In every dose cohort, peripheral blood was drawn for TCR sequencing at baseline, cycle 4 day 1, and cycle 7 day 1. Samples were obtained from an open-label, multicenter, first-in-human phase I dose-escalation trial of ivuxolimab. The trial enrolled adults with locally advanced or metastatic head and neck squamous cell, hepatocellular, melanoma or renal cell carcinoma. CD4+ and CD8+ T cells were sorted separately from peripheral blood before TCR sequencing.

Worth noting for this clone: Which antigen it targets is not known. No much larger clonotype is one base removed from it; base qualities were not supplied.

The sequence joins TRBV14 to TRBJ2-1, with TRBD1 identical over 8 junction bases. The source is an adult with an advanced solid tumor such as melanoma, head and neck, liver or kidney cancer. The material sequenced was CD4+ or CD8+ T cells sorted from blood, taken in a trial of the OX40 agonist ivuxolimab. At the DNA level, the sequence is TGTGCCAGCAGCCAAGCCCGTACAGGGGGAAATGAGCAGTTCTTC. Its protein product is CASSQARTGGNEQFF.